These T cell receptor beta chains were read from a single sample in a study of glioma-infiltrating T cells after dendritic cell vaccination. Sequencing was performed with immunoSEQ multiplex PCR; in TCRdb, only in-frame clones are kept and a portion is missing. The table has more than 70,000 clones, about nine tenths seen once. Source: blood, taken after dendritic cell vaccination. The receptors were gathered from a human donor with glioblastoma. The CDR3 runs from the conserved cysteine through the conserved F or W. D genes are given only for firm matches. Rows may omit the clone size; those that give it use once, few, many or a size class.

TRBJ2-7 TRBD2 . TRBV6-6 TGTGCCAGCAGTTACGCAGAAGTGCGGGAGGGCTACGAGCAGTACTTC CASSYAEVREGYEQYF
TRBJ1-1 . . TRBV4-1 TGCGCCAGCAGCCAAGACTACAGAAGCACTGAAGCTTTCTTT CASSQDYRSTEAFF
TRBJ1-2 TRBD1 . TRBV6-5 TGTGCCAGCAGTTACGAGGGGACAGGTGGCTACACCTTC CASSYEGTGGYTF
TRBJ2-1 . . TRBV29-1 TGCAGCGTTGAAGATCGCCGGGAGCAGTTCTTC CSVEDRREQFF
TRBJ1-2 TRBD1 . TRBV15 TGTGCCACCAGCATGGGCAGGGGGTTCAGCTATGGCTACACCTTC CATSMGRGFSYGYTF
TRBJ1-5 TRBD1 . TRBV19 TGTGCCAGTAGTATAGCTCGGACAGGGGAAAGCAATCAGCCCCAGCATTTT CASSIARTGESNQPQHF
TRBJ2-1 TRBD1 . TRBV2 TGTGCCATCTCCGGGACAGAGTCCTACAATGAGCAGTTCTTC CAISGTESYNEQFF
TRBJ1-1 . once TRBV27 TGTGCCAGCAGTTCCTTATTGGAGGGGACGAAAGCTTTCTTT CASSSLLEGTKAFF
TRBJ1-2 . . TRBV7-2 TGTGCCAGCAGCCACCAGGGGACGTCGACGACCCGAGGGGCCGGCTACACCTTC CASSHQGTSTTRGAGYTF
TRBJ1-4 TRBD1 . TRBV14 TGTGCCAGTAGTCAGGGGGCTGCTGAAAAACTGTTTTTT CASSQGAAEKLFF
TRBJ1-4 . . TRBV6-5 TGTGCCAGCAGCCGTGGTGGGGGGACTAATGAAAAACTGTTTTTT CASSRGGGTNEKLFF
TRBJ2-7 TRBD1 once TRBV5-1 TGCGCCAGCAGCCGGACAGGGGGCTCCTCCTACGAGCAGTACTTC CASSRTGGSSYEQYF
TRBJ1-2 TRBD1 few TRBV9 TGTGCCAGCAGCGTAGATCACAGGGGGCGAGGCCACACCTTC CASSVDHRGRGHTF
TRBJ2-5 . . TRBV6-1 TGTGCCAGCAACCCTACGCGGGGCCAAGAGACCCAGTACTTC CASNPTRGQETQYF
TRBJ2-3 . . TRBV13 TGTGCCAGCAGCTCCCCGCCTAGCTTCAGAGATACGCAGTATTTT CASSSPPSFRDTQYF
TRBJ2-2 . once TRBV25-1 TGTGCCAGCACCAACATGGCCGCGGCCGGGGAGCTGTTTTTT CASTNMAAAGELFF
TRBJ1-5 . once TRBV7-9 TGTGCCAGCAGCCAGGGAGGGGGTCAGCCCCAGCATTTT CASSQGGGQPQHF
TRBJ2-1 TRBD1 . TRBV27 TGTGCCAGCAGTTTATCGAGGGGGACAGGGGCCCATGAGCAGTTCTTC CASSLSRGTGAHEQFF
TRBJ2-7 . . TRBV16 TGTGCCAGCAGCCAATTGGACTACGTCTCCTACGAGCAGTACTTC CASSQLDYVSYEQYF
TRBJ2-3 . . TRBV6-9 TGTGCCAGCACCCTACCTTCCGGGACATACACAGATACGCAGTATTTT CASTLPSGTYTDTQYF
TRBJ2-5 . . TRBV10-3 TGTGCCATCAGTGAAATTGCAGGGAACCTAGGAGAGACCCAGTACTTC CAISEIAGNLGETQYF
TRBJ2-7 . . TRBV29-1 TGCAGCGTTCTAACCCCCCAGGGAGGTTACGAGCAGTACTTC CSVLTPQGGYEQYF
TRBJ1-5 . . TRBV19 TGTGCCAGTAGTATAGTGCAGGGGTTTGAGCCCCAGCATTTT CASSIVQGFEPQHF
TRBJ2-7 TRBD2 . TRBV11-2 TGTGCCAGCAGCTTAGAGACTAGCGGCTCCTACGAGCAGTACTTC CASSLETSGSYEQYF
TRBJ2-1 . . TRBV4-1 TGCGCCAGCAGCCAAGATGGATTCGACGACAGTCAGTTCTTC CASSQDGFDDSQFF
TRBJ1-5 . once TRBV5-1 TGCGCCAGCAGCTTGGGTGCAGGAAATCAGCCCCAGCATTTT CASSLGAGNQPQHF
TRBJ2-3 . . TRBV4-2 TGTGCCAGCAGCCAAGGACCACTTGAGGCAGATACGCAGTATTTT CASSQGPLEADTQYF
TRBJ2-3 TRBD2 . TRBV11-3 TGTGCCAGCGGCCCCCTCGGGGCTAGCGGGGGCACAGATACGCAGTATTTT CASGPLGASGGTDTQYF
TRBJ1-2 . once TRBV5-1 TGCGCCAGCACCCTGAACAGGGTAATGTTCGGCTACACCTTC CASTLNRVMFGYTF
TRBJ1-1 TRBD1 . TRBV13 TGTGCCAGCAGCCTTTGGACAGGGGGAAACACTGAAGCTTTCTTT CASSLWTGGNTEAFF
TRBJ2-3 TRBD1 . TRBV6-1 TGTGCCAGCAGTGAAGTGTACAGGGGCAACACAGATACGCAGTATTTT CASSEVYRGNTDTQYF
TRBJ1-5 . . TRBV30 TGTGCCTGGAGTTTGAGTAGCAATCAGCCCCAGCATTTT CAWSLSSNQPQHF
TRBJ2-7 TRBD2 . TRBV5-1 TGCGCCAGCAGCCCGGGGGGAGCGAGGATCAACGAGCAGTACTTC CASSPGGARINEQYF
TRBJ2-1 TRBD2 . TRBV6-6 TGTGCCAGCAGTTCAAGACTAGCGGAGACCTACAATGAGCAGTTCTTC CASSSRLAETYNEQFF